This is a list of T cell receptor beta chains from one sample in a study of cytotoxic CD8 clonotypes in ibrutinib-treated CLL. Sequencing was performed with immunoSEQ multiplex PCR; in TCRdb, only in-frame clones are kept and a portion is missing. There are some 120,000 clones in the sample; approximately 58% occur only once, and about 40% lies in the top ten. The sample consisted of PBMCs, taken after 24 months of ibrutinib treatment. The receptors originated from a human donor with chronic lymphocytic leukemia. Each CDR3 is given with its conserved first and last residue. The order of the fields is D gene, V gene, J gene, clone size, CDR3 protein, CDR3 DNA. D genes are given only for firm matches. Not every row has a clone size; where given, it reads once, few, many or a size class.

d_gene: TRBD2
v_gene: TRBV11-2
j_gene: TRBJ2-3
abundance: -
CDR3aa: CASSLAGASGGAMNTQYF
CDR3nt: TGTGCCAGCAGCCTCGCGGGGGCTAGCGGGGGGGCCATGAATACGCAGTATTTT

d_gene: -
v_gene: TRBV25-1
j_gene: TRBJ1-6
abundance: -
CDR3aa: CAREGGKQASPLHF
CDR3nt: TGTGCCAGAGAGGGAGGGAAACAGGCTTCACCCCTCCACTTT

d_gene: -
v_gene: TRBV16
j_gene: TRBJ1-1
abundance: -
CDR3aa: CASSQVRGGEAFF
CDR3nt: TGTGCCAGCAGTCAAGTGAGGGGAGGAGAAGCTTTCTTT

d_gene: -
v_gene: TRBV7-9
j_gene: TRBJ1-2
abundance: -
CDR3aa: CASSAELNYGYTF
CDR3nt: TGTGCCAGCAGCGCGGAACTTAACTATGGCTACACCTTC

d_gene: -
v_gene: TRBV14
j_gene: TRBJ1-3
abundance: few
CDR3aa: CASSQMGNSGNTIYF
CDR3nt: TGTGCCAGCAGCCAGATGGGAAACTCTGGAAACACCATATATTTT

d_gene: -
v_gene: TRBV4-1
j_gene: TRBJ2-2
abundance: -
CDR3aa: CASSQEPGPYTGELFF
CDR3nt: TGCGCCAGCAGCCAAGAACCGGGACCATACACCGGGGAGCTGTTTTTT

d_gene: -
v_gene: TRBV5-1
j_gene: TRBJ2-3
abundance: -
CDR3aa: CASSLWGAGTDTQYF
CDR3nt: TGCGCCAGCAGCCTGTGGGGGGCTGGCACAGATACGCAGTATTTT

d_gene: -
v_gene: TRBV7-2
j_gene: TRBJ1-2
abundance: -
CDR3aa: CASSLDRGANYGYTF
CDR3nt: TGTGCCAGCAGCTTAGATCGTGGGGCTAACTATGGCTACACCTTC

d_gene: TRBD2
v_gene: TRBV30
j_gene: TRBJ2-2
abundance: few
CDR3aa: CAWNPGGTGELFF
CDR3nt: TGTGCCTGGAACCCCGGGGGGACCGGGGAGCTGTTTTTT

d_gene: -
v_gene: TRBV20-1
j_gene: TRBJ2-7
abundance: few
CDR3aa: CSADSYYEQYF
CDR3nt: TGCAGTGCGGACAGCTACTACGAGCAGTACTTC

d_gene: TRBD2
v_gene: TRBV28
j_gene: TRBJ2-3
abundance: -
CDR3aa: CASRQTGGLLADTQYF
CDR3nt: TGTGCCAGCAGACAAACCGGGGGGTTACTCGCGGATACGCAGTATTTT

d_gene: TRBD2
v_gene: TRBV19
j_gene: TRBJ2-1
abundance: -
CDR3aa: CASSNLGRGTSGGNEQFF
CDR3nt: TGTGCCAGTAGTAACCTGGGACGCGGGACTAGCGGGGGAAACGAGCAGTTCTTC

d_gene: TRBD1
v_gene: TRBV30
j_gene: TRBJ1-3
abundance: -
CDR3aa: CAWSTGQGTGNTIYF
CDR3nt: TGTGCCTGGAGTACAGGACAGGGGACTGGAAACACCATATATTTT

d_gene: -
v_gene: TRBV6-6
j_gene: TRBJ2-7
abundance: -
CDR3aa: CASSYLRLGRNEQYF
CDR3nt: TGTGCCAGCAGTTACTTAAGACTTGGGAGGAACGAGCAGTACTTC

d_gene: -
v_gene: TRBV2
j_gene: TRBJ1-1
abundance: few
CDR3aa: CAIHSNTEAFF
CDR3nt: TGTGCCATCCATTCTAACACTGAAGCTTTCTTT

d_gene: -
v_gene: TRBV25-1
j_gene: TRBJ2-2
abundance: once
CDR3aa: CASSPGAGELFF
CDR3nt: TGTGCCAGCAGCCCCGGGGCCGGGGAGCTGTTTTTT

d_gene: -
v_gene: TRBV20-1
j_gene: TRBJ2-3
abundance: once
CDR3aa: CRGTDGDTQYF
CDR3nt: TGCAGAGGGACTGATGGAGATACGCAGTATTTT

d_gene: TRBD1
v_gene: TRBV11-3
j_gene: TRBJ1-6
abundance: -
CDR3aa: CASSLARGNNSPLHF
CDR3nt: TGTGCCAGCAGCTTAGCCAGGGGGAATAATTCACCCCTCCACTTT

d_gene: -
v_gene: TRBV29-1
j_gene: TRBJ1-1
abundance: few
CDR3aa: CSVERDGTEAFF
CDR3nt: TGCAGCGTGGAAAGAGATGGCACTGAAGCTTTCTTT

d_gene: -
v_gene: TRBV2
j_gene: TRBJ2-3
abundance: many
CDR3aa: CASIEAGPKTDTQYF
CDR3nt: TGTGCCAGCATCGAGGCGGGGCCTAAAACAGATACGCAGTATTTT

d_gene: -
v_gene: TRBV6-5
j_gene: TRBJ1-5
abundance: -
CDR3aa: CASRGEEFQPQHF
CDR3nt: TGTGCCAGCAGAGGGGAGGAATTTCAGCCCCAGCATTTT

d_gene: TRBD2
v_gene: TRBV6-5
j_gene: TRBJ2-1
abundance: -
CDR3aa: CASSYGAGESNEQFF
CDR3nt: TGTGCCAGCAGTTACGGGGCGGGGGAGTCCAATGAGCAGTTCTTC

d_gene: -
v_gene: TRBV5-1
j_gene: TRBJ2-7
abundance: few
CDR3aa: CASSSTSYEQYF
CDR3nt: TGCGCCAGCAGTTCGACAAGCTACGAGCAGTACTTC

d_gene: -
v_gene: TRBV28
j_gene: TRBJ1-1
abundance: -
CDR3aa: CASYSNTEAFF
CDR3nt: TGTGCCAGTTACTCCAACACTGAAGCTTTCTTT

d_gene: TRBD1
v_gene: TRBV19
j_gene: TRBJ2-2
abundance: -
CDR3aa: CASSKDRGNTGELFF
CDR3nt: TGTGCCAGTAGTAAGGACAGGGGGAACACCGGGGAGCTGTTTTTT

d_gene: -
v_gene: TRBV7-3
j_gene: TRBJ2-2
abundance: -
CDR3aa: CASSSPGLHGELFF
CDR3nt: TGTGCCAGCAGCAGCCCCGGACTCCATGGGGAGCTGTTTTTT

d_gene: -
v_gene: TRBV29-1
j_gene: TRBJ2-5
abundance: -
CDR3aa: CSVRRGYQETQYF
CDR3nt: TGCAGCGTAAGGCGCGGATACCAAGAGACCCAGTACTTC

d_gene: -
v_gene: TRBV5-1
j_gene: TRBJ2-6
abundance: few
CDR3aa: CASSFAGSSGANVLTF
CDR3nt: TGCGCCAGCAGCTTCGCAGGGAGCTCTGGGGCCAACGTCCTGACTTTC

d_gene: -
v_gene: TRBV18
j_gene: TRBJ2-7
abundance: -
CDR3aa: CASSPSSYEQYF
CDR3nt: TGTGCCAGCTCACCGAGCTCCTACGAGCAGTACTTC

d_gene: -
v_gene: TRBV30
j_gene: TRBJ2-1
abundance: -
CDR3aa: CASTAKGSYNEQFF
CDR3nt: TGTGCCTCAACTGCTAAGGGCTCCTACAATGAGCAGTTCTTC

d_gene: -
v_gene: TRBV27
j_gene: TRBJ1-5
abundance: -
CDR3aa: CASSLRSPRNQPQHF
CDR3nt: TGTGCCAGCAGTTTAAGGTCCCCTCGCAATCAGCCCCAGCATTTT

d_gene: TRBD1
v_gene: TRBV5-1
j_gene: TRBJ1-6
abundance: -
CDR3aa: CASSTEAGGNSPLHF
CDR3nt: TGCGCCAGCAGCACCGAGGCAGGGGGAAATTCACCCCTCCACTTT

d_gene: -
v_gene: TRBV5-1
j_gene: TRBJ1-4
abundance: -
CDR3aa: CASRTGSGEKLFF
CDR3nt: TGCGCCAGCAGGACTGGGTCGGGGGAAAAACTGTTTTTT

d_gene: TRBD2
v_gene: TRBV5-4
j_gene: TRBJ2-5
abundance: few
CDR3aa: CASSLSGGLQETQYF
CDR3nt: TGTGCCAGCAGCTTGAGCGGGGGGCTTCAAGAGACCCAGTACTTC

d_gene: -
v_gene: TRBV11-3
j_gene: TRBJ2-3
abundance: -
CDR3aa: CASSLTYTQYF
CDR3nt: TGTGCCAGCAGCCTAACCTATACGCAGTATTTT

d_gene: -
v_gene: TRBV6-1
j_gene: TRBJ1-3
abundance: few
CDR3aa: CASSETKTVGTGNTIYF
CDR3nt: TGTGCCAGCAGTGAAACGAAAACCGTGGGGACTGGAAACACCATATATTTT

d_gene: -
v_gene: TRBV30
j_gene: TRBJ2-1
abundance: -
CDR3aa: CAWSVRATRNNEQFF
CDR3nt: TGTGCCTGGAGTGTAAGAGCTACGCGAAACAATGAGCAGTTCTTC

d_gene: -
v_gene: TRBV19
j_gene: TRBJ2-3
abundance: few
CDR3aa: CASSYSHRGGQYF
CDR3nt: TGTGCCAGTAGCTATTCCCACAGGGGGGGGCAGTATTTT

d_gene: -
v_gene: TRBV5-1
j_gene: TRBJ2-7
abundance: -
CDR3aa: CASSLGSGPYVEQYF
CDR3nt: TGCGCCAGCAGCTTGGGGTCAGGACCCTACGTGGAGCAGTACTTC

d_gene: TRBD1
v_gene: TRBV28
j_gene: TRBJ2-4
abundance: few
CDR3aa: CASSWEITGGAKNIQYF
CDR3nt: TGTGCCAGCAGTTGGGAAATTACAGGGGGAGCCAAAAACATTCAGTACTTC

d_gene: -
v_gene: TRBV7-9
j_gene: TRBJ2-2
abundance: -
CDR3aa: CASSLPGLNTGELFF
CDR3nt: TGTGCCAGCAGCTTGCCGGGACTCAACACCGGGGAGCTGTTTTTT

d_gene: TRBD1
v_gene: TRBV7-2
j_gene: TRBJ2-5
abundance: -
CDR3aa: CASSPHPDREYRYF
CDR3nt: TGTGCCAGCAGCCCCCACCCGGACAGGGAGTACCGGTACTTC

d_gene: -
v_gene: TRBV4-3
j_gene: TRBJ2-5
abundance: -
CDR3aa: CAYLREPQETQYF
CDR3nt: TGCGCCTATCTCCGGGAGCCTCAAGAGACCCAGTACTTC

d_gene: -
v_gene: TRBV7-2
j_gene: TRBJ2-2
abundance: -
CDR3aa: CASSLAGNTGELFF
CDR3nt: TGTGCCAGCAGCTTAGCAGGGAATACCGGGGAGCTGTTTTTT

d_gene: -
v_gene: TRBV4-2
j_gene: TRBJ2-1
abundance: -
CDR3aa: CASSPAPVDTVYNEQFF
CDR3nt: TGTGCCAGCAGCCCCGCCCCGGTGGACACGGTCTACAATGAGCAGTTCTTC